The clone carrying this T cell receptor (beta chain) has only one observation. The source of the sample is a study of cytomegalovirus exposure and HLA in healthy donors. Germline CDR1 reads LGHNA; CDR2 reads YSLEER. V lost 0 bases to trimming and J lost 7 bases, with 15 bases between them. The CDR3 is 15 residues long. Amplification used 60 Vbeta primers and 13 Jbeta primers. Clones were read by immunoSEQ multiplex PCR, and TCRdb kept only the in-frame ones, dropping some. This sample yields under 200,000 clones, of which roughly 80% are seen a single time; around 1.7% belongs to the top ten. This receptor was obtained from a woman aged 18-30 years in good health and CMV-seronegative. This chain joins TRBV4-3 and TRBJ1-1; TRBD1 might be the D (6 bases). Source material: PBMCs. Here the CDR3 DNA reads TGCGCCAGCAGCCAAGATATACAGGGTAACTATGAAGCTTTCTTT. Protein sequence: CASSQDIQGNYEAFF.